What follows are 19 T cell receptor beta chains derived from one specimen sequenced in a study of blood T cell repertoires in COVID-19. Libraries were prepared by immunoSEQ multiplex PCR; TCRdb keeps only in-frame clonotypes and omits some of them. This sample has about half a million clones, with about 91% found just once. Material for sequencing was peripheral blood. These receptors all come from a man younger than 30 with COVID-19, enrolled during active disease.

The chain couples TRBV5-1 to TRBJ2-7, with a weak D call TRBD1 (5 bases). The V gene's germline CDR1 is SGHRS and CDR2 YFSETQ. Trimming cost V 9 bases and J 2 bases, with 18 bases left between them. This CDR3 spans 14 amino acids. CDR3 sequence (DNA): TGCGCCACTTCACCGAGCACAGGAACCTACGAGCAGTACTTC. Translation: CATSPSTGTYEQYF.

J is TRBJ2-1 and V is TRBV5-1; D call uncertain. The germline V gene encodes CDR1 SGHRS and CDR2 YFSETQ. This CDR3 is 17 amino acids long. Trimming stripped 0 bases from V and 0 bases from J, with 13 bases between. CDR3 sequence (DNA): TGCGCCAGCAGCTTGGGGTGGGCCGGAAACTCCTACAATGAGCAGTTCTTC. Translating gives CASSLGWAGNSYNEQFF.

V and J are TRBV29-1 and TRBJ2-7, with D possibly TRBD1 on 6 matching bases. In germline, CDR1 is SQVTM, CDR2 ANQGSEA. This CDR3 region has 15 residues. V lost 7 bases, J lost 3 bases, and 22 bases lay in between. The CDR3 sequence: CSARHTRGRLYEQYF. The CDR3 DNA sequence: TGCAGCGCCCGACACACCAGGGGCAGGCTCTACGAGCAGTACTTC.

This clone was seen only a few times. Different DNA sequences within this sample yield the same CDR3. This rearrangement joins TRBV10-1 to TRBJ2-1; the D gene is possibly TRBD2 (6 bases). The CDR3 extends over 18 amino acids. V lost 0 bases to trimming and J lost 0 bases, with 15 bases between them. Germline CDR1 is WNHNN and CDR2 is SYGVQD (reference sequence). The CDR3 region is CASSESRGGGSSYNEQFF. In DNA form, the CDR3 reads TGCGCCAGCAGTGAGTCGCGGGGAGGCGGCAGCTCCTACAATGAGCAGTTCTTC.

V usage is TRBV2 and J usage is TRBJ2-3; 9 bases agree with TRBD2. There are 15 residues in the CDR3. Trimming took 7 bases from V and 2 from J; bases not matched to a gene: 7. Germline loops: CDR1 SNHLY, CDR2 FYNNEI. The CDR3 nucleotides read TGTGCCAGCAAGGTGAGCGGGAGGATCACAGATACGCAGTATTTT. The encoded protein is CASKVSGRITDTQYF.

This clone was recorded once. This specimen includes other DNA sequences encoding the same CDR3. The CDR3 sequence: CASSGWFQGDETQYF. The CDR3 DNA follows: TGCGCCAGCAGTGGCTGGTTTCAGGGTGATGAGACCCAGTACTTC. The chain links TRBV10-2 to TRBJ2-5; weak D call: TRBD1 (5 bases). Germline CDR1 and CDR2: WSHSY and SAAADI. Deletions cut 4 bases from V and 5 bases from J, with 17 bases between. The CDR3 loop spans 15 amino acids.

This CDR3 reads CASTAGGYEQYF. The CDR3 region has the DNA TGTGCCAGCACAGCGGGAGGTTACGAGCAGTACTTC. J is TRBJ2-7 and V is TRBV18; 9 bases are a match to TRBD2. V was pared by 8 bases and J by 4 bases, with 3 bases of the junction left unmatched. This CDR3 is 12 amino acids long. CDR1 is KGHSH and CDR2 is LQKENI in the germline V gene.

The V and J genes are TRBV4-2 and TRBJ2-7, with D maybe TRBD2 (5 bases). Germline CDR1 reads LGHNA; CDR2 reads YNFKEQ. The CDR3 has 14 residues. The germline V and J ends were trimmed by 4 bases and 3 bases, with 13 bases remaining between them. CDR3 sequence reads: CASSPALLGYEQYF. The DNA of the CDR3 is TGTGCCAGCAGCCCCGCATTACTAGGCTACGAGCAGTACTTC.

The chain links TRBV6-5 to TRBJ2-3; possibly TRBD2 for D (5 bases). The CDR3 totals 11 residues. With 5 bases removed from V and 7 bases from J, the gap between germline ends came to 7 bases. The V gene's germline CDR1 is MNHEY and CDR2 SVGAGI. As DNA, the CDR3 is TGTGCCAGCAGTAGCGGATATACGCAGTATTTT. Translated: CASSSGYTQYF.

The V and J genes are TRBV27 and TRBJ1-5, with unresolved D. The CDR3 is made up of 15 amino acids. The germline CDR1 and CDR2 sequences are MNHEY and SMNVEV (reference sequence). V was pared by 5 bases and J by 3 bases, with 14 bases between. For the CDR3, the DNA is TGTGCCAGCAGTCCCCAGTCACGGGACAATCAGCCCCAGCATTTT. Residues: CASSPQSRDNQPQHF.

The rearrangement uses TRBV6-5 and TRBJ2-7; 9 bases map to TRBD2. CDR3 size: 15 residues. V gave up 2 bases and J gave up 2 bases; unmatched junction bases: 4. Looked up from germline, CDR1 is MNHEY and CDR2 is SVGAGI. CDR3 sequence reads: CASSYVLAGTYEQYF. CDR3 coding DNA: TGTGCCAGCAGTTACGTGCTAGCGGGGACCTACGAGCAGTACTTC.

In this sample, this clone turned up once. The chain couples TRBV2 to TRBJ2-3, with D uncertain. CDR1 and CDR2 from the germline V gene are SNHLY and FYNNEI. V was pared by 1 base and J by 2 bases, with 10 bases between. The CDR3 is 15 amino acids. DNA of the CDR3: TGTGCCAGCAGTGAAGAGAGTACCGACACAGATACGCAGTATTTT. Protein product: CASSEESTDTDTQYF. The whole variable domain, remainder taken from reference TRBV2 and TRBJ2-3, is EPEVTQTPSHQVTQMGQEVILRCVPISNHLYFYWYRQILGQKVEFLVSFYNNEISEKSEIFDDQFSVERPDGSNFTLKIRSTKLEDSAMYFCASSEESTDTDTQYFGPGTRLTVL.

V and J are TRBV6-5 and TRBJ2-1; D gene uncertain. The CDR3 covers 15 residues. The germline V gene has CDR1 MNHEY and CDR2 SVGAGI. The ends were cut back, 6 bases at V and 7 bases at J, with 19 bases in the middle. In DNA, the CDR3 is TGTGCCAGCAGGCCCAGATTGGCGGTCTCGAATGAGCAGTTCTTC. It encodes CASRPRLAVSNEQFF.

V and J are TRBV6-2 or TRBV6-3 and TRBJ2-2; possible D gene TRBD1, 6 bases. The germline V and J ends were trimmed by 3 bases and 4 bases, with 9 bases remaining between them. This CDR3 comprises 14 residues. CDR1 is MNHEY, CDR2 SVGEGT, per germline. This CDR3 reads CASSYTGFTGELFF. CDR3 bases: TGTGCCAGCAGTTATACAGGGTTCACCGGGGAGCTGTTTTTT.

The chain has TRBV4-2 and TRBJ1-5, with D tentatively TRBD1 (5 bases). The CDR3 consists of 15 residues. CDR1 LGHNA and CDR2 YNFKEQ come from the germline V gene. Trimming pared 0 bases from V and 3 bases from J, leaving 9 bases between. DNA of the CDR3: TGTGCCAGCAGCCAAGATACAGGACCCAATCAGCCCCAGCATTTT. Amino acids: CASSQDTGPNQPQHF.

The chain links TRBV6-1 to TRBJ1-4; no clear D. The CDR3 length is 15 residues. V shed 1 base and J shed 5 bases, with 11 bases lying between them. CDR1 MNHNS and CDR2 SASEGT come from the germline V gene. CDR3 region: CASSEVLSYNEKLFF. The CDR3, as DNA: TGTGCCAGCAGTGAAGTCTTATCCTACAATGAAAAACTGTTTTTT.

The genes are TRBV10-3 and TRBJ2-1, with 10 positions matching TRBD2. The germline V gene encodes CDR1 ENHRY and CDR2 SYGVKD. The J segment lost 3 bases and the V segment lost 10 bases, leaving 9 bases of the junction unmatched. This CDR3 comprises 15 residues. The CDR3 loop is CATGVGLASYNEQFF. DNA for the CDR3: TGTGCCACTGGGGTGGGACTAGCGAGCTACAATGAGCAGTTCTTC.

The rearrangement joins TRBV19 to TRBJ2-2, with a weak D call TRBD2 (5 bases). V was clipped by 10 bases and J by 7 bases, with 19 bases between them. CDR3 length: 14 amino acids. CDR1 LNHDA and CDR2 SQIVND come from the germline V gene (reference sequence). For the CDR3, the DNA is TGTGCCACTCAGAGGGCTTTCCGCGGCGGGGAGCTGTTTTTT. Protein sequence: CATQRAFRGGELFF.

The chain's CDR3 is CASSLVASGGTNTGELFF. CDR3 DNA sequence: TGCGCCAGCAGCTTGGTTGCTAGCGGGGGGACGAACACCGGGGAGCTGTTTTTT. The chain links TRBV5-1 to TRBJ2-2; 11 positions agree with TRBD2. From germline, CDR1 is SGHRS and CDR2 YFSETQ. The junction had 4 bases not matched to a gene; V was cut back by 0 bases and J by 0 bases. The CDR3 length is 18 residues. The full variable domain, in which reference TRBV5-1 and TRBJ2-2 provide the parts outside the CDR3, is KAGVTQTPRYLIKTRGQQVTLSCSPISGHRSVSWYQQTPGQGLQFLFEYFSETQRNKGNFPGRFSGRQFSNSRSEMNVSTLELGDSALYLCASSLVASGGTNTGELFFGEGSRLTVL.